The TCR beta chain described here comes from a study of T cells in Graves' hyperthyroidism and ophthalmopathy. The wider study: Any treatment followed the collection of peripheral blood at initial diagnosis. General observations from the study: Most thyroid clonotypes with frequency above 0.001 were detected in blood.

The investigators amplified TCR beta CDR3 regions from RNA transcripts. HTBI primers were employed in a first-round RT-PCR of the TCR CDR3. MiXCR was run by TCRdb on the multiplex PCR reads, yielding one entry per CDR3 protein. The sample has a few hundred thousand distinct CDR3 sequences; approximately 14% are singletons. The V and J ends lost 0 bases and 4 bases respectively, with 16 bases between them. CDR3 size: 17 residues. Germline V gene sequence: CDR1 MNHNS, CDR2 SASEGT. Around 10 ml fresh peripheral blood yielded the PBMCs. This clonotype occurred a few times. Its specificity is unknown. The rearrangement uses TRBV6-1 and TRBJ1-5, with D perhaps matching TRBD1 (5 bases). The origin of this receptor is a woman in her 30s with Graves' ophthalmopathy. The source material was blood. CDR3 bases: TGTGCCAGCAGTGAAGCGGGCGGGGGGGACGGTAATCAGCCCCAGCATTTT. It translates to CASSEAGGGDGNQPQHF.